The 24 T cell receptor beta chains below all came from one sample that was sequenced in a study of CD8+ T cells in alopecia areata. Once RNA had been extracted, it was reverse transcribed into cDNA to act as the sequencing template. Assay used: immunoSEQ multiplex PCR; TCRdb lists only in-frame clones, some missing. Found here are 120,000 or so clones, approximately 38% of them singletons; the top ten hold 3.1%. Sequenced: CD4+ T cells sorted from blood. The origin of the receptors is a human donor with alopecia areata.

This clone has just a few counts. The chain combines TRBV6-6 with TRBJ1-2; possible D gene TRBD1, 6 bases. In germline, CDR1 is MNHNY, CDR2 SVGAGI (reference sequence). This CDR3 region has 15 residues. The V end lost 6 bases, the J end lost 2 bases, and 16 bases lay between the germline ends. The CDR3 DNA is TGTGCCAGCAGCTACGACAGGATCGTAAACTATGGCTACACCTTC. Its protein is CASSYDRIVNYGYTF.

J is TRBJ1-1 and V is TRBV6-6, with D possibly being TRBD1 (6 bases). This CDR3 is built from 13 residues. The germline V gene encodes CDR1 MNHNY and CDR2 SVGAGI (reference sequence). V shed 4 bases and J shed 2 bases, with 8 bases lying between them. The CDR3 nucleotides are TGTGCCAGCAGTTCACAGGGAAACACTGAAGCTTTCTTT. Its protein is CASSSQGNTEAFF.

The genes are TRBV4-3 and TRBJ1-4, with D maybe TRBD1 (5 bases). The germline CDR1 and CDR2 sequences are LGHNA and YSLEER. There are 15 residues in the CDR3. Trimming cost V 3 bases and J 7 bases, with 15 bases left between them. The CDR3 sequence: CASSQLSGTPEKLFF. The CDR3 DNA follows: TGCGCCAGCAGCCAGTTGTCCGGGACCCCTGAAAAACTGTTTTTT.

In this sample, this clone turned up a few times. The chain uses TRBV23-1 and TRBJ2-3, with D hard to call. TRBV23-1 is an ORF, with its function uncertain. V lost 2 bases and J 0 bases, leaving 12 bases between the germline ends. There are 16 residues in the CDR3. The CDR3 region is CASSQGCQPSTDTQYF. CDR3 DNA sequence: TGCGCCAGCAGTCAAGGGTGCCAACCCAGCACAGATACGCAGTATTTT.

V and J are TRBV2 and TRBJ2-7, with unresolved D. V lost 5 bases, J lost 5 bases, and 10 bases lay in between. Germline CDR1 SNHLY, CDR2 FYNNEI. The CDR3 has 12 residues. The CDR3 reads CASSPRTDEQYF. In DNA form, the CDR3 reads TGTGCCAGCAGTCCAAGAACGGACGAGCAGTACTTC.

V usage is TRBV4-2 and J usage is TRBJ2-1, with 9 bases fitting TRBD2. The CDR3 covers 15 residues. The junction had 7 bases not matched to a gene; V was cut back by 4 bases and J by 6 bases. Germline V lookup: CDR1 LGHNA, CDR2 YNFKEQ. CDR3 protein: CASSREMTSGNEQFF. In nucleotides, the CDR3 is TGTGCCAGCAGCCGCGAGATGACTAGCGGCAATGAGCAGTTCTTC.

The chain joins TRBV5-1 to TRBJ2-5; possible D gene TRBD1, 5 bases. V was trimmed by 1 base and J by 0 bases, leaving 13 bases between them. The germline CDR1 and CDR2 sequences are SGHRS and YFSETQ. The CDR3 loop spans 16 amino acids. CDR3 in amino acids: CASSLKGQPYQETQYF. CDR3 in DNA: TGCGCCAGCAGCTTGAAGGGGCAGCCGTACCAAGAGACCCAGTACTTC.

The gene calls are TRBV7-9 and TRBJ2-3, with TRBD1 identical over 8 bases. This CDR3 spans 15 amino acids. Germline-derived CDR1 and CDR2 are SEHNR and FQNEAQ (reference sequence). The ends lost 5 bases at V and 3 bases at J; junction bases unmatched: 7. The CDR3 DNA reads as TGTGCCAGCAGCACAAGGACAGGGAGGACAGATACGCAGTATTTT. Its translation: CASSTRTGRTDTQYF.

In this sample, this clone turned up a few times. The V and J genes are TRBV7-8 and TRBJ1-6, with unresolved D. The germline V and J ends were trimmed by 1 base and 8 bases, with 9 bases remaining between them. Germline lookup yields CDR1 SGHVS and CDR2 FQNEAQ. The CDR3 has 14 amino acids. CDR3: CASSLDPRDSPLHF. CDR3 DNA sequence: TGTGCCAGCAGCTTAGACCCGAGGGATTCACCCCTCCACTTT.

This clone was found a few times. The chain's CDR3 is CASSPQTGESGYTF. CDR3 DNA: TGTGCCAGCAGCCCCCAGACAGGGGAGTCTGGCTACACCTTC. The genes are TRBV7-3 and TRBJ1-2; 8 bases line up with TRBD1. CDR3 size: 14 residues. With 5 bases clipped from V and 7 bases from J, the junction kept 9 bases outside the gene matches. Germline CDR1 SGHTA, CDR2 FQGTGA.

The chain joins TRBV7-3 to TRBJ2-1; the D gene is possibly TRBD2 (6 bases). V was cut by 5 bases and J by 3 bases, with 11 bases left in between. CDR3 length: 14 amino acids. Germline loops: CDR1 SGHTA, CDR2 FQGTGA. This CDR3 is CASSPDGGYNEQFF. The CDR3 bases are TGTGCCAGCAGCCCCGACGGGGGCTACAATGAGCAGTTCTTC.

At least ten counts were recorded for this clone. The CDR3 here is CASSYGHQNTEAFF. The CDR3 nucleotides read TGTGCCAGCAGCTACGGACACCAGAACACTGAAGCTTTCTTT. The chain uses TRBV7-9 and TRBJ1-1, with a tentative D call TRBD1 (5 bases). V was trimmed by 4 bases and J by 1 base, leaving 10 bases between them. CDR1 is SEHNR, CDR2 FQNEAQ, per germline (reference sequence). The CDR3 covers 14 residues.

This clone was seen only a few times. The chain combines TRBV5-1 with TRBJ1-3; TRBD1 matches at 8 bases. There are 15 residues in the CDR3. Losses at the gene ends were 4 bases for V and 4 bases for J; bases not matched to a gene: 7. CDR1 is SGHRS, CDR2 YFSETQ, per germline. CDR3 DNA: TGCGCCAGCAGCCTTCGGACAGGGCAAGGAAACACCATATATTTT. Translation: CASSLRTGQGNTIYF.

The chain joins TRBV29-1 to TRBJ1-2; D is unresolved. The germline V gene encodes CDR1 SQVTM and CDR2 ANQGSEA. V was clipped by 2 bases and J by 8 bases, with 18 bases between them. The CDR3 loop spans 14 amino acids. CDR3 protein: CSVEISRGTGGYTF. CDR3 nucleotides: TGCAGCGTTGAAATCTCCCGGGGTACGGGGGGCTACACCTTC.

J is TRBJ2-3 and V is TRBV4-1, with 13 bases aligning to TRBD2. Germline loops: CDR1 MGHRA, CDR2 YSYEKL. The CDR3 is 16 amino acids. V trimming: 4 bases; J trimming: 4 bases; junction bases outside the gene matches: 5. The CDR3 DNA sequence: TGCGCCAGCAGCCGGGGACTAGCGGGGTCGGCAGATACGCAGTATTTT. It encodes CASSRGLAGSADTQYF.

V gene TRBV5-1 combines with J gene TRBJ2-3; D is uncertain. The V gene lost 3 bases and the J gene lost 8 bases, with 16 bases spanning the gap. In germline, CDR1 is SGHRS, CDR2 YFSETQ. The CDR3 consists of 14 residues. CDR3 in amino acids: CASSYPTPGGTQYF. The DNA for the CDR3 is TGCGCCAGCAGCTACCCTACGCCCGGTGGTACGCAGTATTTT.

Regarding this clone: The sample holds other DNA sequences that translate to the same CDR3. CDR3 in amino acids: CSVEYYGYTF. The CDR3 DNA is TGCAGCGTTGAGTATTATGGCTACACCTTC. The chain is built from TRBV29-1 and TRBJ1-2; D is unclear. V was cut by 3 bases and J by 5 bases, with 4 bases left in between. This CDR3 has 10 amino acids. Germline assignment: CDR1 SQVTM and CDR2 ANQGSEA.

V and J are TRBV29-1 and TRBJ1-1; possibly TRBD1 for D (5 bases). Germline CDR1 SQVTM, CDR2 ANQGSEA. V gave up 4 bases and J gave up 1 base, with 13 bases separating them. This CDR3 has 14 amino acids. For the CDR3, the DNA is TGCAGCGTTGCCAAAGACAGCCCGAACACTGAAGCTTTCTTT. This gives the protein CSVAKDSPNTEAFF.

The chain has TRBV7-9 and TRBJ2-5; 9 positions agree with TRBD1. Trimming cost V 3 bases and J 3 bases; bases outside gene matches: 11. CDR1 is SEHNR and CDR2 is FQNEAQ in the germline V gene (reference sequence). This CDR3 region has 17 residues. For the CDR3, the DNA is TGTGCCAGCAGCTTTAACCCCGGGACAGGGATCGAAGAGACCCAGTACTTC. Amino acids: CASSFNPGTGIEETQYF.

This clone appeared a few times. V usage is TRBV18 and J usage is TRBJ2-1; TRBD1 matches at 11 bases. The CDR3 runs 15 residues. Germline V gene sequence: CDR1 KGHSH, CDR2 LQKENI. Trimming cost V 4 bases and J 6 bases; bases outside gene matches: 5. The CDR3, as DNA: TGTGCCAGCTCACGGCTTGGGACAGGGGGCAATGAGCAGTTCTTC. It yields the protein CASSRLGTGGNEQFF.

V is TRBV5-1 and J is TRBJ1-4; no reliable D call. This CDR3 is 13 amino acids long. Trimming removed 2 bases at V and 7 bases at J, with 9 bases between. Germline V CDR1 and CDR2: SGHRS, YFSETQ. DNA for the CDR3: TGCGCCAGCAGCTTCCAGGAGGGTGAAAAACTGTTTTTT. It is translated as CASSFQEGEKLFF. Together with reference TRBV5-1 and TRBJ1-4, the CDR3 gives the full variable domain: KAGVTQTPRYLIKTRGQQVTLSCSPISGHRSVSWYQQTPGQGLQFLFEYFSETQRNKGNFPGRFSGRQFSNSRSEMNVSTLELGDSALYLCASSFQEGEKLFFGSGTQLSVL.

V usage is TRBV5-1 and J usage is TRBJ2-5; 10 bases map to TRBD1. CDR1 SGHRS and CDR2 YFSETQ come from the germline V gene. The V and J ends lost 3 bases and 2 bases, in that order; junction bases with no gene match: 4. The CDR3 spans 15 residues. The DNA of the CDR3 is TGCGCCAGCAGCTCCGGACAGGGGGGTCAAGAGACCCAGTACTTC. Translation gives CASSSGQGGQETQYF.

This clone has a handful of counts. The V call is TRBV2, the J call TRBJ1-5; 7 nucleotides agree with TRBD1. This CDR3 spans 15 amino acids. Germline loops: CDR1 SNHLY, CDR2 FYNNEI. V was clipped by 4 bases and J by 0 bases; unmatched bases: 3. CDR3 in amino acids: CASSGQGVSNQPQHF. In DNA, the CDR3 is TGTGCCAGCAGTGGTCAGGGGGTTAGCAATCAGCCCCAGCATTTT. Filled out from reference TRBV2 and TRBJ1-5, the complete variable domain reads EPEVTQTPSHQVTQMGQEVILRCVPISNHLYFYWYRQILGQKVEFLVSFYNNEISEKSEIFDDQFSVERPDGSNFTLKIRSTKLEDSAMYFCASSGQGVSNQPQHFGDGTRLSIL.

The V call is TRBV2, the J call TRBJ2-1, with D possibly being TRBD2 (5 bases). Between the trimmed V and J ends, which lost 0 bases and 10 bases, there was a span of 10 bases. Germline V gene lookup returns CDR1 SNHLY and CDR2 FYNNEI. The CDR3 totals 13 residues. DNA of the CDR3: TGTGCCAGCAGTGAAGCGCTTCAGCGGGAGCAGTTCTTC. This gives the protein CASSEALQREQFF.